Each of the 13 T cell receptor beta chains below was sequenced from the same sample in a study of PD-L1 blockade in urothelial cancer. Time point: pretreatment peripheral blood. Using immunoSEQ multiplex PCR, the repertoire was profiled, and TCRdb retains in-frame clones only, with some absent. Of tens of thousands of clones in the sample, 82% were seen once. Specimen: PBMCs, collected around atezolizumab (anti-PD-L1) treatment. The receptors derive from a man aged 55-75 years with urothelial cancer.

This sequence joins TRBV27 and TRBJ2-1; tentatively, D is TRBD2 (6 bases). Germline CDR1 is MNHEY and CDR2 is SMNVEV (reference sequence). The CDR3 extends over 15 amino acids. V was shortened by 4 bases and J by 6 bases, with 16 bases between the two germline ends. The CDR3, as DNA: TGTGCCAGCAGTTCACCGGGGGTCCTGGGCAATGAGCAGTTCTTC. Translation: CASSSPGVLGNEQFF.

The chain joins TRBV28 to TRBJ2-3, with TRBD2 as a possible D gene (5 bases). This CDR3 is 14 amino acids long. V lost 6 bases to trimming and J lost 1 base, with 11 bases between them. Germline CDR1 and CDR2: MDHEN and SYDVKM. In nucleotides, the CDR3 is TGTGCCAGCAGCTCCGGGAAAGGCACAGATACGCAGTATTTT. Translating gives CASSSGKGTDTQYF.

The J gene is TRBJ2-2, the V gene TRBV7-2; maybe TRBD2 (6 bases). V gave up 5 bases and J gave up 5 bases, with 15 bases separating them. Per germline, CDR1 SGHTA and CDR2 FQGNSA. The CDR3 consists of 15 residues. The CDR3 DNA sequence: TGTGCCAGCAGCCGGGGGATGGGAAGAACCGGGGAGCTGTTTTTT. This translates into CASSRGMGRTGELFF.

The genes are TRBV18 and TRBJ1-1; D ambiguous. Deletions cut 10 bases from V and 4 bases from J, with 16 bases between. Germline loops: CDR1 KGHSH, CDR2 LQKENI. The CDR3 extends over 13 amino acids. DNA for the CDR3: TGTGCCACCTCTATCCTCGCGGCCACTGAAGCTTTCTTT. Its translation is CATSILAATEAFF.

The rearrangement joins TRBV7-9 to TRBJ1-6, with D tentatively TRBD1 (5 bases). Germline assignment: CDR1 SEHNR and CDR2 FQNEAQ (reference sequence). With 3 bases removed from V and 8 bases from J, the gap between germline ends came to 11 bases. The CDR3 contains 14 residues. CDR3: CASSFQGQDSPLHF. The DNA for the CDR3 is TGTGCCAGCAGCTTCCAGGGTCAAGATTCACCCCTCCACTTT.

This clone was counted a single time. This chain uses TRBV4-2 with TRBJ1-6; D uncertain. Trimming cost V 2 bases and J 5 bases, with 7 bases left between them. In germline, CDR1 is LGHNA, CDR2 YNFKEQ. This CDR3 comprises 14 residues. CDR3 DNA: TGTGCCAGCAGCCAACCCTCTGATAATTCACCCCTCCACTTT. Protein: CASSQPSDNSPLHF.

This sequence joins TRBV9 and TRBJ2-5; 10 bases match TRBD2. The CDR3 extends over 17 amino acids. V lost 3 bases to trimming and J lost 4 bases; unmatched junction nucleotides: 12. The germline gives CDR1 SGDLS, CDR2 YYNGEE. In nucleotides, the CDR3 is TGTGCCAGCAGCGAGAGGGGGTGGGCTAGCGGGGGAGAGACCCAGTACTTC. It encodes CASSERGWASGGETQYF.

The CDR3 sequence is CASSSMPDYEQYF. The CDR3 DNA follows: TGTGCCAGCAGCTCCATGCCAGACTACGAGCAGTACTTC. This chain uses TRBV7-9 with TRBJ2-7; no firm D call. V was clipped by 4 bases and J by 3 bases, with 10 bases between them. This CDR3 is built from 13 residues. Germline V gives CDR1 SEHNR, CDR2 FQNEAQ (reference sequence).

The J gene is TRBJ1-5, the V gene TRBV5-6; perhaps TRBD1 as D (6 bases). V was trimmed by 4 bases and J by 3 bases, leaving 11 bases between them. Germline V gene data show CDR1 as SGHDT and CDR2 as YYEEEE. The CDR3 spans 14 residues. CDR3: CASSQGQNNQPQHF. The CDR3 DNA is TGTGCCAGCAGCCAAGGACAGAACAATCAGCCCCAGCATTTT.

This clone was counted only a few times. The chain has TRBV5-1 and TRBJ1-2; no clear D gene. CDR1 and CDR2 from the germline V gene are SGHRS and YFSETQ. V was cut by 3 bases and J by 0 bases, with 15 bases left in between. The CDR3 has 16 amino acids. CDR3 in amino acids: CASSSDLEGTNYGYTF. The CDR3 DNA sequence: TGCGCCAGCAGCTCGGACTTGGAAGGCACTAACTATGGCTACACCTTC.

V is TRBV6-1 and J is TRBJ1-2; 8 bases line up with TRBD1. Germline V lookup: CDR1 MNHNS, CDR2 SASEGT. The ends lost 2 bases at V and 4 bases at J; junction bases unmatched: 0. The CDR3 sequence is 13 residues long. The CDR3 sequence is CASSEQGAYGYTF. In DNA form, the CDR3 reads TGTGCCAGCAGTGAACAGGGGGCCTATGGCTACACCTTC.

The rearrangement joins TRBV9 to TRBJ1-3; D might be TRBD1 (6 bases). Germline V gene lookup returns CDR1 SGDLS and CDR2 YYNGEE. Trimming removed 4 bases from V and 2 bases from J, with 10 bases in between. The CDR3 consists of 14 residues. This chain's CDR3 is CASSSEGAGNTIYF. CDR3 sequence (DNA): TGTGCCAGCAGCTCCGAGGGGGCTGGAAACACCATATATTTT.

This rearrangement joins TRBV9 to TRBJ1-1; 7 bases are shared with TRBD1. V lost 0 bases and J lost 0; bases outside the gene matches: 5. Germline CDR1 SGDLS, CDR2 YYNGEE. There are 16 residues in the CDR3. The CDR3 sequence is CASSVGTGFMNTEAFF. The CDR3 bases are TGTGCCAGCAGCGTAGGGACAGGATTCATGAACACTGAAGCTTTCTTT.